The 8 T cell receptor beta chains in this list originate from one sample, sequenced in a study of siplizumab effects on memory and regulatory T cells. Assay: immunoSEQ multiplex PCR; the TCRdb copy retains only in-frame clones and omits some. This table has more than 60,000 clones, 85% to 95% appearing once. Source material: CD8+ T cells sorted from blood. The origin of the receptors is a human donor in good health.

The chain couples TRBV6-6 to TRBJ2-3; 8 bases align to TRBD2. The CDR3 has 13 residues. Germline values: CDR1 MNHNY, CDR2 SVGAGI (reference sequence). The J segment lost 4 bases and the V segment lost 6 bases, leaving 3 bases of the junction unmatched. The CDR3 here is CASSRGGADTQYF. CDR3 in DNA: TGTGCCAGCAGCCGGGGGGGGGCAGATACGCAGTATTTT.

CDR3 sequence reads: CASSVAPLTSGGFPSVEQFF. For the CDR3, the DNA is TGTGCCAGCAGCGTAGCTCCCCTGACTAGCGGGGGGTTCCCTTCGGTCGAGCAGTTCTTC. This rearrangement joins TRBV9 to TRBJ2-1; 13 nucleotides line up with TRBD2. This CDR3 is built from 20 residues. The V gene end was trimmed by 0 bases and the J gene end by 10 bases; junction bases not matched to a gene: 19. Germline lookup yields CDR1 SGDLS and CDR2 YYNGEE. Based on the CDR3 plus reference TRBV9 and TRBJ2-1, the full variable domain is DSGVTQTPKHLITATGQRVTLRCSPRSGDLSVYWYQQSLDQGLQFLIQYYNGEERAKGNILERFSAQQFPDLHSELNLSSLELGDSALYFCASSVAPLTSGGFPSVEQFFGPGTRLTVL.

V gene TRBV7-9 combines with J gene TRBJ2-3; possibly TRBD1 for D (6 bases). The V end was cut by 4 bases, the J end by 2 bases, with 13 bases between. This CDR3 is built from 15 residues. The germline CDR1 and CDR2 sequences are SEHNR and FQNEAQ (reference sequence). CDR3 region: CASSSRTDNTDTQYF. In DNA, the CDR3 is TGTGCCAGCAGCTCACGGACAGACAACACAGATACGCAGTATTTT. The variable domain in full, with the rest retrieved from reference TRBV7-9 and TRBJ2-3, is DTGVSQNPRHKITKRGQNVTFRCDPISEHNRLYWYRQTLGQGPEFLTYFQNEAQLEKSRLLSDRFSAERPKGSFSTLEIQRTEQGDSAMYLCASSSRTDNTDTQYFGPGTRLTVL.

This clone appeared a single time. The chain carries TRBV7-8 and TRBJ2-7, with 7 bases matching TRBD2. Trimming took 1 base from V and 0 from J; bases not matched to a gene: 6. The CDR3 has 16 residues. CDR1 SGHVS and CDR2 FQNEAQ come from the germline V gene. This chain's CDR3 is CASSLVGWGGSYEQYF. The DNA of the CDR3 is TGTGCCAGCAGCTTAGTCGGGTGGGGGGGCTCCTACGAGCAGTACTTC.

This clone appeared once. The chain uses TRBV5-6 and TRBJ1-2, with TRBD1 matching over 9 bases. The V gene's germline CDR1 is SGHDT and CDR2 YYEEEE. The CDR3 contains 13 residues. J gave up 7 bases and V 5 bases, and 6 bases lay outside the gene matches. The CDR3 bases are TGTGCCAGCAGGTCCGGGACAGGGTTTGGCTACACCTTC. Protein product: CASRSGTGFGYTF.

The rearrangement joins TRBV6-1 to TRBJ2-3; 8 bases are a match to TRBD1. Losses at the gene ends were 2 bases for V and 0 bases for J; bases not matched to a gene: 4. The germline CDR1 and CDR2 sequences are MNHNS and SASEGT. The CDR3 covers 16 residues. The CDR3 bases are TGTGCCAGCAGTGAATTAACAGGGGGTAGCACAGATACGCAGTATTTT. Protein product: CASSELTGGSTDTQYF.

This sequence joins TRBV21-1 and TRBJ2-5; TRBD2 reflects the table's D call only, with no check against the DNA. TRBV21-1 is a pseudogene locus. The CDR3 consists of 14 residues. This CDR3 is CASSPSGGEETQYF. As DNA, the CDR3 is TGTGCCAGCTCCCCCTCGGGGGGGGAAGAGACCCAGTACTTC.

This chain uses TRBV15 with TRBJ1-4; D perhaps matches TRBD1 (6 bases). The ends were cut back, 8 bases at V and 6 bases at J, with 16 bases in the middle. The germline V gene has CDR1 LNHNV and CDR2 YYDKDF (reference sequence). The CDR3 extends over 14 amino acids. The CDR3 protein is CATETAGQHEKLFF. The CDR3, as DNA: TGTGCCACCGAGACCGCGGGACAACATGAAAAACTGTTTTTT. Using reference TRBV15 and TRBJ1-4 for the parts outside the CDR3, the full variable domain is DAMVIQNPRYQVTQFGKPVTLSCSQTLNHNVMYWYQQKSSQAPKLLFHYYDKDFNNEADTPDNFQSRRPNTSFCFLDIRSPGLGDTAMYLCATETAGQHEKLFFGSGTQLSVL.